Below are 14 T cell receptor beta chains sequenced from a single sample in a study of T cell responses to AZD1222 COVID-19 vaccine. The repertoire was sequenced with immunoSEQ multiplex PCR; TCRdb's copy has only in-frame clones and lacks some. The data contain roughly 200,000 clones, roughly 93% of them seen just once; the ten biggest clones take up around 0.93%. Sequenced here: peripheral blood, sampled 28 days after the second dose of the MenACWY control vaccine. The source is an adult who received the MenACWY meningococcal vaccine as a control.

The V call is TRBV6-2 or TRBV6-3, the J call TRBJ2-1; no firm D call. CDR3 length equals 12 residues. The V gene's germline CDR1 is MNHEY and CDR2 SVGEGT. Trimming removed 4 bases from V and 8 bases from J, with 9 bases in between. The CDR3 DNA is TGTGCCAGCAGTTTAGTTGGGTATGAGCAGTTCTTC. The encoded protein is CASSLVGYEQFF.

J is TRBJ1-2 and V is TRBV12-3 or TRBV12-4; D not certain. The CDR3 loop spans 12 amino acids. The V end lost 2 bases, the J end lost 4 bases, and 5 bases lay between the germline ends. CDR3 region: CASSLPPYGYTF. CDR3 DNA: TGTGCCAGCAGTTTACCCCCCTATGGCTACACCTTC.

This chain connects TRBV27 to TRBJ1-1; the D gene is possibly TRBD1 (6 bases). The CDR3 is 13 residues long. The germline CDR1 and CDR2 sequences are MNHEY and SMNVEV (reference sequence). With 7 bases removed from V and 3 bases from J, the gap between germline ends came to 12 bases. For the CDR3, the DNA is TGTGCCAGCATGTATAGGGGGTACACTGAAGCTTTCTTT. It encodes CASMYRGYTEAFF.

The chain has TRBV28 and TRBJ2-7; D may match TRBD1 or TRBD2 (5 bases each). The length of the CDR3 is 12 residues. Trimming left V 10 bases short and J 2 bases short, with 12 bases between. CDR1 MDHEN and CDR2 SYDVKM come from the germline V gene. The CDR3 reads CATGDGTYEQYF. DNA for the CDR3: TGTGCCACCGGGGACGGGACCTACGAGCAGTACTTC.

In this sample, this clone turned up a few times. This chain joins TRBV4-1 and TRBJ1-2; D unresolved. Trimming took 4 bases from V and 4 from J, leaving 16 bases between them. The germline V gene encodes CDR1 MGHRA and CDR2 YSYEKL. The CDR3 totals 15 residues. The CDR3 sequence: CASSLLNDGSYGYTF. The CDR3 nucleotides read TGCGCCAGCAGCCTCCTAAATGACGGGAGCTATGGCTACACCTTC.

The chain has TRBV7-9 and TRBJ1-1; D perhaps matches TRBD1 (5 bases). The CDR3 has 15 residues. Germline CDR1 is SEHNR and CDR2 is FQNEAQ (reference sequence). The V and J ends lost 5 bases and 0 bases respectively, with 13 bases between them. The CDR3 region has the DNA TGTGCCAGCAGCCAAAGTGGGGGACTGAACACTGAAGCTTTCTTT. It translates to CASSQSGGLNTEAFF. Based on the CDR3 plus reference TRBV7-9 and TRBJ1-1, the full variable domain is DTGVSQNPRHKITKRGQNVTFRCDPISEHNRLYWYRQTLGQGPEFLTYFQNEAQLEKSRLLSDRFSAERPKGSFSTLEIQRTEQGDSAMYLCASSQSGGLNTEAFFGQGTRLTVV.

This rearrangement joins TRBV25-1 to TRBJ1-2; 8 bases are shared with TRBD1. The germline gives CDR1 MGHDK, CDR2 SYGVNS. V lost 5 bases and J lost 7; bases outside the gene matches: 12. The CDR3 consists of 15 residues. The CDR3 sequence is CASSRQGTMKAGYTF. In DNA form, the CDR3 reads TGTGCCAGCAGTCGACAGGGGACTATGAAAGCTGGCTACACCTTC.

A single count supports this clone. This chain connects TRBV5-1 to TRBJ1-1; D uncertain. Trimming pared 2 bases from V and 1 base from J, leaving 9 bases between. The germline gives CDR1 SGHRS, CDR2 YFSETQ. The CDR3 is made up of 14 amino acids. CDR3 sequence (DNA): TGCGCCAGCAGCTTCTCTCCCGGGAACACTGAAGCTTTCTTT. This gives the protein CASSFSPGNTEAFF.

The chain links TRBV6-1 to TRBJ1-5; 10 nucleotides line up with TRBD1. This CDR3 is 15 amino acids long. V was clipped by 1 base and J by 6 bases; unmatched bases: 3. The germline V gene has CDR1 MNHNS and CDR2 SASEGT. CDR3 residues: CASSEGQGAIQPQHF. CDR3 nucleotide sequence: TGTGCCAGCAGTGAAGGACAGGGGGCTATTCAGCCCCAGCATTTT.

Remarks on this clone: The junction does not match germline at one end; this may be a read error. The chain links TRBV4-1 to TRBJ2-7, with D hard to call. CDR1 is MGHRA, CDR2 YSYEKL, per germline. The CDR3 runs 15 residues. CDR3 amino acids: CTSSQPRTLRAEQYF. The CDR3 nucleotides read TGCACCAGCAGCCAACCTCGGACGCTCCGGGCCGAGCAGTACTTC.

The CDR3 here is CASSTPDRAEKLFF. CDR3 coding DNA: TGTGCCAGTAGTACGCCGGACAGAGCTGAAAAACTGTTTTTT. The chain joins TRBV19 to TRBJ1-4; TRBD1 is a possible D gene (6 bases). From germline, CDR1 is LNHDA and CDR2 SQIVND (reference sequence). The CDR3 loop spans 14 amino acids. Trimming pared 4 bases from V and 7 bases from J, leaving 13 bases between. Full variable domain (outside the CDR3, taken from reference TRBV19 and TRBJ1-4): DGGITQSPKYLFRKEGQNVTLSCEQNLNHDAMYWYRQDPGQGLRLIYYSQIVNDFQKGDIAEGYSVSREKKESFPLTVTSAQKNPTAFYLCASSTPDRAEKLFFGSGTQLSVL.

Turning to this clone: An end of the junction does not agree with germline; a read error may underlie this. The genes are TRBV27 and TRBJ1-2; 8 bases fit TRBD1. Germline V gene data show CDR1 as MNHEY and CDR2 as SMNVEV (reference sequence). The CDR3 is made up of 15 amino acids. The DNA for the CDR3 is TGTGCCAGCAGTTTTGACTGGACAGGGAGGGATGGCTATACCTTC. Amino acids: CASSFDWTGRDGYTF.

The chain links TRBV9 to TRBJ1-5; D may be TRBD1 (5 bases). This CDR3 is 15 amino acids long. V lost 0 bases and J 4 bases, leaving 11 bases between the germline ends. Germline CDR1 is SGDLS and CDR2 is YYNGEE. CDR3 residues: CASSVDVGQNQPQHF. The CDR3 coding sequence is TGTGCCAGCAGCGTAGATGTGGGGCAGAATCAGCCCCAGCATTTT.

The chain has TRBV30 and TRBJ1-1; TRBD1 matches 8 bases. This CDR3 spans 14 amino acids. V dropped 0 bases and J dropped 1; count of bases not matched to a gene: 1. Germline V gene data show CDR1 as GTSNPN and CDR2 as SVGIG (reference sequence). For the CDR3, the DNA is TGTGCCTGGAGTGTCGGACAGGGGAACACTGAAGCTTTCTTT. Protein product: CAWSVGQGNTEAFF.